This T cell receptor (beta chain) came from a study of blood T cell repertoires in COVID-19. Study information: From T cells, B-cell-depleted T cells, or PBMCs came the material, which was cDNA or gDNA.

Authors' methods: Amplification of reference gene primers was used by the study to estimate nucleated cell counts. Measured with immunoSEQ multiplex PCR; TCRdb has only the in-frame clones, and not every one. That table gives V, J and clone size, and the DNA gave D and trimming. This table has under 150,000 clones, around 80% appearing once. The receptor was isolated from a man aged 55 to 70 with active or convalescent COVID-19. The sample was peripheral blood.

CDR3 DNA: TGTGCCAGCAGTGAACGTACAGGGGGTGAGACGGCCCAGCATTTT. Amino acids: CASSERTGGETAQHF. The V gene is TRBV2, the J gene TRBJ1-5; 8 nucleotides agree with TRBD1. The CDR3 spans 15 residues. The germline gives CDR1 SNHLY, CDR2 FYNNEI. Germline trimming cut 2 bases from V and 11 bases from J; bases unmatched to any gene: 11.